This note documents a single T cell receptor beta chain sequence. V was shortened by 4 bases and J by 3 bases, with 3 bases between the two germline ends. The germline CDR1 and CDR2 sequences are SGHAT and FQNNGV. This CDR3 comprises 12 residues. Sequencing was performed with immunoSEQ multiplex PCR; in TCRdb, only in-frame clones are kept and a portion is missing. This repertoire shows 75,000 to 85,000 clones, more than 90% found once; its top ten account for about 0.36%. This sample is part of a study of technical replicates of blood from several donors. The sample consisted of T cells isolated from PBMCs. This receptor was obtained from a human donor in good health. The chain links TRBV11-2 to TRBJ2-2; D not resolved. Here the CDR3 reads CASSSYTGELFF. In DNA, the CDR3 is TGTGCCAGCAGCTCGTACACCGGGGAGCTGTTTTTT.